A single TCR beta chain is shown here with its context. Its antigen is unidentified. This sample was taken from a study of long-term antiretroviral therapy in people with HIV. They ran version v3.0 of the immunoSEQ assay at survey level. In sequencing, about 40,000-55,000 T-cell genomes per sample were targeted. Only in-frame clones appear in the TCRdb table, and some are missing; sequencing was by immunoSEQ multiplex PCR. The repertoire has around 26,000 clones, approximately 80% of them found once; the top ten carry 5% to 6%. Study-wide results and limits: Against controls, HIV repertoires showed narrower ranges of CDR3 length.

Only United States sites treated participants with HIV. The germline CDR1 and CDR2 sequences are MNHNS and SASEGT. V gave up 6 bases and J gave up 5 bases; unmatched junction bases: 8. The CDR3 extends over 15 amino acids. Sequencing used unsorted PBMCs, obtained 1.1 years before starting antiretroviral therapy. The sequence came from a woman aged 25 to 39 with HIV. V and J are TRBV6-1 and TRBJ2-3, with 10 bases matching TRBD2. The CDR3 here is CASSTSGGAVDTQYF. CDR3 nucleotides: TGTGCCAGCAGCACAAGCGGGGGGGCCGTAGATACGCAGTATTTT.